These 14 T cell receptor beta chains share one sample of origin, sequenced in a study of blood T cell repertoires in COVID-19 (dated by TCRdb to 2019 to 2021). The library was built by means of the immunoSEQ multiplex PCR assay. TCRdb mirrors the immuneACCESS table, restricted to in-frame sequences. Some clones are absent from its copies; in checked studies, under half trace to an unresolved V gene, and the reason for the others is unknown. The sample table lists 250,000 or so clones, around 83% of them with a count of one. Together, the top ten hold 5% to 8% of the sample. Sequences were obtained from PBMCs or T cells enriched from blood (not recorded which). These receptors originate from a woman aged 45-65 years who had been exposed to COVID-19.

The chain combines TRBV5-4 with TRBJ2-3, with 7 bases lining up with TRBD2. The V and J ends lost 3 bases and 9 bases, in that order; junction bases with no gene match: 10. CDR1 and CDR2 (germline): SGHNT, YYREEE (reference sequence). This CDR3 is built from 14 residues. The CDR3 DNA is TGTGCCAGCAGCTCAGACGGGAGGTTAGGGACGCAGTATTTT. Translated: CASSSDGRLGTQYF. Supplemented by reference TRBV5-4 and TRBJ2-3, the full variable domain reads ETGVTQSPTHLIKTRGQQVTLRCSSQSGHNTVSWYQQALGQGPQFIFQYYREEENGRGNFPPRFSGLQFPNYSSELNVNALELDDSALYLCASSSDGRLGTQYFGPGTRLTVL.

The rearrangement uses TRBV6-7 and TRBJ2-7; 9 nucleotides agree with TRBD1. TRBV6-7 is reported as an ORF; its role is uncertain. V gave up 10 bases and J gave up 4 bases; unmatched junction bases: 5. This CDR3 is 12 amino acids long. CDR3 region: CATQGAKYEQYF. The CDR3, as DNA: TGTGCCACACAGGGGGCGAAATACGAGCAGTACTTC.

The V and J genes are TRBV6-1 and TRBJ1-5; 9 bases match TRBD1. With V trimmed by 3 bases and J by 4 bases, 4 bases remained unmatched. In germline, CDR1 is MNHNS, CDR2 SASEGT. CDR3 length equals 15 residues. This CDR3 reads CASSEGQGRNQPQHF. As DNA, the CDR3 is TGTGCCAGCAGTGAGGGACAGGGAAGGAATCAGCCCCAGCATTTT.

The rearrangement links TRBV19 to TRBJ1-3; D might be TRBD1 (6 bases). V lost 4 bases to trimming and J lost 10 bases, with 8 bases between them. CDR3 length: 11 amino acids. Germline CDR1 is LNHDA and CDR2 is SQIVND (reference sequence). The CDR3: CASSTGETIYF. The CDR3 DNA is TGTGCCAGTAGTACAGGGGAGACCATATATTTT.

This chain joins TRBV4-1 and TRBJ1-4; no firm D call. Germline lookup yields CDR1 MGHRA and CDR2 YSYEKL. The V gene lost 0 bases and the J gene lost 0 bases, with 8 bases spanning the gap. The CDR3 has 16 residues. CDR3 sequence reads: CASSQDLGATNEKLFF. The CDR3 nucleotides are TGCGCCAGCAGCCAAGATCTCGGTGCAACTAATGAAAAACTGTTTTTT.

The chain has TRBV24-1 and TRBJ2-5; tentative D call: TRBD1 (6 bases). CDR1 KGHDR and CDR2 SFDVKD come from the germline V gene. Trimming left V 7 bases short and J 4 bases short, with 18 bases between. The CDR3 loop spans 15 amino acids. Here the CDR3 reads CATSSSTGRLETQYF. The CDR3 DNA reads as TGTGCCACCAGCTCGTCGACAGGTCGCCTAGAGACCCAGTACTTC.

V gene TRBV30 combines with J gene TRBJ1-1; D might be TRBD1 (6 bases). Germline V gene data show CDR1 as GTSNPN and CDR2 as SVGIG (reference sequence). This CDR3 contains 16 residues. Trimming stripped 2 bases from V and 10 bases from J, with 26 bases between. CDR3 DNA: TGTGCCTGGAGTCTCCTCCAAGCACGGGACAAACTATCAGCTTTCTTT. Protein: CAWSLLQARDKLSAFF.

The rearrangement uses TRBV5-1 and TRBJ2-7; D might be TRBD1 (6 bases). This CDR3 is 14 amino acids long. V dropped 1 base and J dropped 7 bases, with 15 bases sitting between them. Per germline, CDR1 SGHRS and CDR2 YFSETQ. As DNA, the CDR3 is TGCGCCAGCAGCTTGCCGGACAGACCGTTTGAGCAGTACTTC. This codes for CASSLPDRPFEQYF.

This clone was recorded a few times. The CDR3 DNA sequence: TGCGCCAGCAGTTCGGGACAGGGTTACAAGAACTATGGCTACACCTTC. It is translated as CASSSGQGYKNYGYTF. The rearrangement uses TRBV10-2 and TRBJ1-2, with 9 bases that match TRBD1. Germline V gives CDR1 WSHSY, CDR2 SAAADI. The CDR3 covers 16 residues. V lost 5 bases and J lost 2; bases outside the gene matches: 9.

This sequence joins TRBV9 and TRBJ2-1; D is perhaps TRBD2 (6 bases). Germline CDR1 reads SGDLS; CDR2 reads YYNGEE. CDR3 length: 14 residues. Trimming stripped 3 bases from V and 7 bases from J, with 14 bases between. CDR3 coding DNA: TGTGCCAGCAGCGCCGGGGAGGTGAGGAATGAGCAGTTCTTC. This gives the protein CASSAGEVRNEQFF.

The genes are TRBV19 and TRBJ1-2, with TRBD1 as a possible D gene (5 bases). Deletions cut 8 bases from V and 1 base from J, with 11 bases between. CDR3 size: 13 residues. Germline CDR1 and CDR2: LNHDA and SQIVND (reference sequence). The CDR3 coding sequence is TGTGCCAGTTCAAAGGGGCTTAACTATGGCTACACCTTC. Amino acid sequence: CASSKGLNYGYTF.

V usage is TRBV13 and J usage is TRBJ2-2; 8 nucleotides align to TRBD1. V lost 2 bases and J lost 3; bases outside the gene matches: 5. Germline loops: CDR1 PRHDT, CDR2 FYEKMQ (reference sequence). The CDR3 totals 16 residues. The CDR3 sequence: CASSLRRGRDTGELFF. DNA for the CDR3: TGTGCCAGCAGCTTACGCAGGGGGCGCGACACCGGGGAGCTGTTTTTT.

The chain has TRBV27 and TRBJ2-2, with a tentative D call TRBD2 (5 bases). Trimming left V 3 bases short and J 4 bases short, with 9 bases between. This CDR3 has 14 residues. Germline lookup yields CDR1 MNHEY and CDR2 SMNVEV (reference sequence). CDR3 nucleotide sequence: TGTGCCAGCAGTTTGAGTGGGAGCACCGGGGAGCTGTTTTTT. Protein sequence: CASSLSGSTGELFF.

The V gene is TRBV3-1 (or the pseudogene TRBV3-2), the J gene TRBJ1-1; possible D gene TRBD1, 5 bases. The germline V and J ends were trimmed by 2 bases and 10 bases, with 11 bases remaining between them. This CDR3 is 12 amino acids long. The germline V gene encodes CDR1 LGHDT and CDR2 YNNKEL (reference sequence). CDR3 residues: CASSQQGIGAFF. The CDR3, as DNA: TGTGCCAGCAGCCAACAGGGTATCGGAGCTTTCTTT.